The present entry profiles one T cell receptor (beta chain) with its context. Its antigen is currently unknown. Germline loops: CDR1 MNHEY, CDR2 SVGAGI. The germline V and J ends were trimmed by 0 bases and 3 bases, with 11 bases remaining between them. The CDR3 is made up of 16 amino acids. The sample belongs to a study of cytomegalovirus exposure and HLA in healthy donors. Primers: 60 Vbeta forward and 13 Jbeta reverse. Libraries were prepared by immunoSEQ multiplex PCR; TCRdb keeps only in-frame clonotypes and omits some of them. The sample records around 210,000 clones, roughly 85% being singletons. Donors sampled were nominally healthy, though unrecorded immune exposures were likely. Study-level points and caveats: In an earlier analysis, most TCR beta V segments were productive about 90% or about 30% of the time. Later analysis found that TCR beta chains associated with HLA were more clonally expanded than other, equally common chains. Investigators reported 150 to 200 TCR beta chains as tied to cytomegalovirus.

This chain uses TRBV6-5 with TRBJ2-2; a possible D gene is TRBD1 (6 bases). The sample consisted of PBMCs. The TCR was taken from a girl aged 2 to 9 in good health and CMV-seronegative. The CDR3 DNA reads TGTGCCAGCAGTTACTCTCGGGACATTTACACCGGGGAGCTGTTTTTT. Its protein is CASSYSRDIYTGELFF.